The 7 T cell receptor beta chains given below trace back to one sample, sequenced in a study of T cell responses to AZD1222 COVID-19 vaccine. The data were produced by immunoSEQ multiplex PCR, yet TCRdb's version contains in-frame clones alone and is incomplete. The sample gives about 110,000 clones, approximately 88% of which show up once; 6.5% to 8% is in the top ten. Sequencing was performed on peripheral blood, taken on day 0 of AZD1222 vaccination. The receptor set was obtained from an adult in good health.

In DNA, the CDR3 is TGTGCCAGCTCTTCGTATCGGGGAAGTACTGAAGCTTTCTTT. Translated: CASSSYRGSTEAFF. This rearrangement joins TRBV11-3 to TRBJ1-1; D unclear. This CDR3 comprises 14 residues. CDR1 and CDR2 (germline): SGHNT, YENEEA. V lost 8 bases, J lost 5 bases, and 18 bases lay in between.

This chain uses TRBV5-5 with TRBJ1-3; D is undetermined. Trimming pared 1 base from V and 0 bases from J, leaving 11 bases between. The germline V gene has CDR1 SGHKS and CDR2 YYEKEE (reference sequence). The CDR3 loop spans 16 amino acids. The CDR3 reads CASSLWAGVSGNTIYF. As DNA, the CDR3 is TGTGCCAGCAGCTTGTGGGCAGGCGTCTCTGGAAACACCATATATTTT.

The V call is TRBV2, the J call TRBJ2-2; TRBD1 matches 9 bases. The CDR3 sequence is 16 residues long. Germline CDR1 is SNHLY and CDR2 is FYNNEI. V was pared by 4 bases and J by 4 bases, with 7 bases of the junction left unmatched. CDR3 protein: CASSAARTGVTGELFF. The DNA for the CDR3 is TGTGCCAGCAGTGCAGCACGGACAGGGGTCACCGGGGAGCTGTTTTTT.

V usage is TRBV5-8 and J usage is TRBJ1-1, with TRBD1 as a possible D gene (5 bases). The CDR3 extends over 13 amino acids. Between the trimmed V and J ends, which lost 4 bases and 7 bases, there was a span of 14 bases. Looked up from germline, CDR1 is SGHTS and CDR2 is YDEGEE. CDR3 nucleotides: TGTGCCAGCAGCCTGGGACGTTGGGATGAAGCTTTCTTT. Translating gives CASSLGRWDEAFF. Full variable domain (outside the CDR3, taken from reference TRBV5-8 and TRBJ1-1): EAGVTQSPTHLIKTRGQQATLRCSPISGHTSVYWYQQALGLGLQFLLWYDEGEERNRGNFPPRFSGRQFPNYSSELNVNALELEDSALYLCASSLGRWDEAFFGQGTRLTVV.

The chain couples TRBV5-6 to TRBJ1-6; D perhaps matches TRBD1 (6 bases). The V gene lost 4 bases and the J gene lost 5 bases, with 10 bases spanning the gap. The CDR3 totals 14 residues. Germline values: CDR1 SGHDT, CDR2 YYEEEE. CDR3 region: CASSPRGHNSPLHF. The CDR3 region has the DNA TGTGCCAGCAGCCCCAGGGGCCATAATTCACCCCTCCACTTT.

The rearrangement links TRBV27 to TRBJ1-4; perhaps TRBD1 as D (5 bases). The germline CDR1 and CDR2 sequences are MNHEY and SMNVEV (reference sequence). The V end lost 6 bases, the J end lost 0 bases, and 14 bases lay between the germline ends. The length of the CDR3 is 16 residues. CDR3: CASSGGWGATNEKLFF. The DNA of the CDR3 is TGTGCCAGCAGCGGAGGGTGGGGGGCAACTAATGAAAAACTGTTTTTT.

The rearrangement uses TRBV2 and TRBJ1-2; weak D call: TRBD1 (5 bases). CDR3 length: 10 residues. The V and J ends lost 7 bases and 8 bases respectively, with 8 bases between them. Germline lookup yields CDR1 SNHLY and CDR2 FYNNEI. CDR3 bases: TGTGCCAGCACAGGGTACGGCTACACCTTC. Its protein product is CASTGYGYTF.